The entry below gives a single T cell receptor beta chain sequence along with its context. The data belong to a study of blood T cell repertoires in COVID-19. Profiling relied on immunoSEQ multiplex PCR, and the TCRdb table lists in-frame clones only, not all of them. Of some 330,000 clones detected, over 75% appear once; the ten largest clones hold about 4.6%. Recruitment covered roughly 22 US areas and drew participants whose ages spanned roughly 18 to 100 years. Among Cohort 3 donors, those recovered had two negative PCRs, clearance, or symptom resolution. Germline V gene sequence: CDR1 KGHDR, CDR2 SFDVKD. CDR3 length: 19 amino acids. The J segment lost 2 bases and the V segment lost 5 bases, leaving 15 bases of the junction unmatched.

The source is a man in his thirties or forties who had recovered from COVID-19. This chain joins TRBV24-1 and TRBJ2-3; 10 bases fit TRBD2. The sequenced sample was PBMCs or T cells enriched from blood (not recorded which). The CDR3 loop is CATSGPSFASGSPTDTQYF. CDR3 nucleotide sequence: TGTGCCACCAGTGGTCCGTCCTTTGCTAGCGGGAGCCCCACAGATACGCAGTATTTT.